Listed below are T cell receptor beta chains from one sample, sequenced in a study of cytomegalovirus exposure and HLA in healthy donors. TCRdb's table, derived via immunoSEQ multiplex PCR, lists solely in-frame clones and lacks some. Of some 130,000 clones listed, 80% are singletons. Material: PBMCs. The source of these receptors is a man between 25 and 39 years old in good health and CMV-seronegative. Both conserved end residues are part of each CDR3. D genes are given only for firm matches. A clone size is listed for some rows: how often the clone was seen (once, few, many), or a class if it is expanded.

d_gene	j_gene	abundance	v_gene	CDR3aa	CDR3nt
TRBD2	TRBJ2-3	-	TRBV9	CASSPGGVSDTQYF	TGTGCCAGCAGCCCCGGGGGGGTTTCAGATACGCAGTATTTT
TRBD1	TRBJ1-5	-	TRBV6-5	CASSDRDSGNQPQHF	TGTGCCAGCAGCGACAGGGACTCAGGCAATCAGCCCCAGCATTTT
TRBD1	TRBJ2-7	-	TRBV9	CASSIGQGIRGEQYF	TGTGCCAGCAGCATCGGACAGGGGATACGAGGCGAGCAGTACTTC
TRBD2	TRBJ2-1	-	TRBV7-9	CASSLVGLAGSSQEQFF	TGTGCCAGCAGCTTAGTTGGACTAGCGGGATCCTCTCAAGAGCAGTTCTTC
TRBD2	TRBJ2-7	-	TRBV5-1	CASSLAASGYEQYF	TGCGCCAGCAGCTTGGCCGCTAGCGGCTACGAGCAGTACTTC
TRBD1	TRBJ1-2	-	TRBV6-1	CASTEAPGQGKGGYTF	TGTGCCAGCACCGAAGCTCCGGGACAGGGAAAAGGAGGCTACACCTTC
-	TRBJ1-1	-	TRBV19	CASSIRGGNTEAFF	TGTGCCAGTAGTATACGAGGCGGGAACACTGAAGCTTTCTTT
-	TRBJ2-3	-	TRBV15	CATSRDTRETDTQYF	TGTGCCACCAGCAGAGATACGAGGGAGACAGATACGCAGTATTTT
-	TRBJ2-5	-	TRBV18	CASSPFHEGDETQYF	TGTGCCAGCTCACCATTTCACGAGGGGGACGAGACCCAGTACTTC
-	TRBJ1-3	-	TRBV19	CASSEQAGNTIYF	TGTGCCAGTAGTGAGCAGGCGGGGAACACCATATATTTT
TRBD1	TRBJ1-2	-	TRBV6-5	CASSYSTGRNYGYTF	TGTGCCAGCAGTTACTCGACAGGGAGGAACTATGGCTACACCTTC
TRBD2	TRBJ2-7	few	TRBV10-2	CASSAPGTSFYEQYF	TGCGCCAGCAGTGCCCCCGGGACTAGCTTCTACGAGCAGTACTTC
-	TRBJ1-3	-	TRBV7-2	CASSLVGGLGNTIYF	TGTGCCAGCAGCTTAGTGGGGGGTCTCGGAAACACCATATATTTT
-	TRBJ1-4	-	TRBV7-2	CASSLGLNEKLFF	TGTGCCAGCAGCTTGGGGCTAAATGAAAAACTGTTTTTT
-	TRBJ1-1	-	TRBV19	CASSTGRQNTEAFF	TGTGCCAGTAGTACTGGCAGGCAAAACACTGAAGCTTTCTTT
TRBD1	TRBJ1-2	-	TRBV30	CAWSETGKINYGYTF	TGTGCCTGGAGTGAGACAGGGAAGATTAACTATGGCTACACCTTC
TRBD1	TRBJ1-3	-	TRBV6-6	CAGGQSSGNTIYF	TGTGCCGGGGGACAGAGCTCTGGAAACACCATATATTTT
TRBD2	TRBJ2-7	-	TRBV7-2	CASSFKRDYEQYF	TGTGCCAGCAGCTTTAAGCGGGACTACGAGCAGTACTTC
-	TRBJ2-7	-	TRBV25-1	CASRDGSYEQYF	TGTGCCAGCCGGGACGGGAGCTACGAGCAGTACTTC
TRBD1	TRBJ2-1	-	TRBV5-1	CASSLALTGELNEQFF	TGCGCCAGCAGCTTGGCCTTGACAGGGGAGTTGAATGAGCAGTTCTTC
-	TRBJ1-1	-	TRBV5-1	CASSPAGGWGTEAFF	TGCGCCAGCTCCCCCGCGGGGGGTTGGGGCACTGAAGCTTTCTTT
TRBD1	TRBJ1-3	-	TRBV28	CASSNRGSGNTIYF	TGTGCCAGCAGTAACAGGGGCTCTGGAAACACCATATATTTT
TRBD2	TRBJ2-7	-	TRBV6-5	CASSFGASGRSWQYF	TGTGCCAGCAGTTTTGGGGCTAGCGGGAGGTCTTGGCAGTACTTC
-	TRBJ1-2	-	TRBV11-2	CASSLDREAGYTF	TGTGCCAGCAGCTTAGACAGGGAGGCTGGCTACACCTTC
-	TRBJ1-1	-	TRBV5-1	CASSLVANRDTEAFF	TGCGCCAGCAGCTTGGTAGCGAACCGGGACACTGAAGCTTTCTTT
-	TRBJ2-7	-	TRBV5-1	CASSLDRGGYEQYF	TGCGCCAGCAGCTTGGACAGGGGGGGGTACGAGCAGTACTTC
TRBD1	TRBJ2-5	-	TRBV5-4	CASSGQAEGETQYF	TGTGCCAGCTCGGGACAGGCCGAAGGAGAGACCCAGTACTTC
TRBD2	TRBJ2-2	few	TRBV4-1	CASSPRGSGRTGELFF	TGCGCCAGCAGCCCCAGGGGGAGCGGGAGGACCGGGGAGCTGTTTTTT
-	TRBJ2-7	once	TRBV28	CASSLAGRTEQYF	TGTGCCAGCAGTTTAGCGGGAAGGACCGAGCAGTACTTC